This TCR beta chain was identified in a study of blood T cells in healthy people across ages. Donors were systemically healthy Caucasian individuals from Russia aged about 6 to 100 years. General observations from the study: Comparison with aged donors showed that long-lived donors had more naive CD4+ cells and higher diversity.

This CDR3 has 13 amino acids. V was pared by 4 bases and J by 11 bases, with 17 bases between. The germline V gene has CDR1 MDHEN and CDR2 SYDVKM. This clonotype was seen a handful of times. Its antigen is as yet unknown. Next came a second PCR, run for roughly 6 to 11 cycles, which used a sample-barcoded 5' primer along with a J-beta primer mix. With 12 random nucleotides, a template-switch adaptor tagged each individual cDNA molecule. In TCRdb, the 5' RACE reads were re-called with MiXCR into one record per CDR3 protein. The sample holds about 1.4 million distinct CDR3 sequences; approximately 59% are singletons and the top ten take 5% to 7%.

The specimen was blood. The source of this sequence is a man aged 18 to 35 in good health. The chain combines TRBV28 with TRBJ2-5; the D gene is possibly TRBD1 (7 bases). Here the CDR3 DNA reads TGTGCCAGCAGTTCCCGGGACAGCCGGGAGCAGTACTTC. Translated: CASSSRDSREQYF.